Listed below are T cell receptor beta chains from one sample, sequenced in a study of T-cell memory formation after mild COVID-19. Via MiXCR, TCRdb re-called the 5' RACE reads, giving one row per CDR3 protein. The top ten hold roughly 3.2% of the sample, which has fewer than 250,000 distinct CDR3 sequences, about 11% seen once. Sequencing was performed on PBMCs or a T cell subset sorted from them (not recorded which). The receptors stem from a man aged 18 to 35 who had mild COVID-19 (a few samples of this study predate the infection). Cell type and time point are not known. The CDR3 runs from the conserved cysteine through the conserved F or W. A D gene is named only where the DNA matches it firmly. Clone sizes are given selectively: once, few, many, or a class where the clone is expanded.

D,V,size,J,CDR3,DNA
-,TRBV6-2/TRBV6-3,-,TRBJ2-3,CASRSDTDTQYF,TGTGCCAGCAGGTCGGACACAGATACGCAGTATTTT
-,TRBV6-5,few,TRBJ1-6,CASSQRPPVGSSYNSPLHF,TGTGCCAGCAGTCAGCGCCCCCCGGTTGGAAGCTCCTATAATTCACCCCTCCACTTT
TRBD1,TRBV20-1,few,TRBJ2-1,CSATLDRVCNEQFF,TGCAGTGCTACCTTGGACAGGGTTTGCAATGAGCAGTTCTTC
-,TRBV5-1,many,TRBJ2-5,CASSTTRETQYF,TGCGCCAGCAGCACAACGAGGGAGACCCAGTACTTC
TRBD2,TRBV7-2,many,TRBJ2-2,CASSQRSGDTGELFF,TGTGCCAGCAGCCAACGTAGCGGGGACACCGGGGAGCTGTTTTTT
-,TRBV2,-,TRBJ1-5,CASRRRFMDQPQHF,TGTGCCAGCAGGAGAAGGTTTATGGATCAGCCCCAGCATTTT
-,TRBV6-2/TRBV6-3,few,TRBJ2-6,CASSYLRMSSGANVLTF,TGTGCCAGCAGTTACCTCCGGATGAGCTCTGGGGCCAACGTCCTGACTTTC
TRBD1,TRBV20-1,few,TRBJ2-2,CSATGTDTGELFF,TGCAGTGCCACCGGGACAGACACCGGGGAGCTGTTTTTT
-,TRBV21-1,few,TRBJ2-7,CASSKESGSYEQYF,TGTGCCAGCAGCAAAGAGTCAGGGTCCTACGAGCAGTACTTC
TRBD2,TRBV6-5,few,TRBJ2-3,CASSYLGTIDTQYF,TGTGCCAGCAGTTACTTGGGGACTATAGATACGCAGTATTTT
-,TRBV5-4,-,TRBJ1-1,CASSFAGQNTEAFF,TGTGCCAGCAGCTTCGCCGGACAGAACACTGAAGCTTTCTTT
TRBD1,TRBV7-2,many,TRBJ1-2,CASSATGGTGYTF,TGTGCCAGCAGCGCTACAGGGGGCACAGGCTACACCTTC
TRBD1,TRBV5-1,few,TRBJ2-5,CASSTGQGASQETQYF,TGCGCCAGCAGCACCGGACAGGGAGCGTCCCAAGAGACCCAGTACTTC
-,TRBV7-6,few,TRBJ2-5,CASSLTDGETQYF,TGTGCCAGCAGCTTGACAGATGGAGAGACCCAGTACTTC
-,TRBV7-7,-,TRBJ1-6,CASSPRPWDSPLHF,TGTGCTAGCAGCCCCCGGCCCTGGGATTCACCCCTCCACTTT
-,TRBV11-3,few,TRBJ1-2,CASTEGLGRGYGYTF,TGTGCCAGCACCGAGGGTTTGGGGAGGGGCTATGGCTACACCTTC
-,TRBV21-1,-,TRBJ1-2,CASSKEEQQGNRNYGYTF,TGTGCCAGCAGCAAAGAGGAACAACAGGGGAACAGGAACTATGGCTACACCTTC
-,TRBV7-2,-,TRBJ1-1,CASSQPNTEAFF,TGTGCCAGCAGCCAGCCGAACACTGAAGCTTTCTTT
-,TRBV20-1,-,TRBJ1-1,CSARLALGTEAFF,TGCAGTGCTAGGCTAGCCCTGGGAACTGAAGCTTTCTTT
-,TRBV27,few,TRBJ2-6,CASSPYGIHASGANVLTF,TGTGCCAGCAGTCCATACGGGATACACGCCTCTGGGGCCAACGTCCTGACTTTC
TRBD2,TRBV9,-,TRBJ2-1,CASSVVPGGRDEQFF,TGTGCCAGCAGCGTAGTTCCGGGGGGGAGGGACGAGCAGTTCTTC
TRBD1,TRBV6-2/TRBV6-3,-,TRBJ2-7,CASRRLPGQGPYEQYF,TGTGCCAGCAGGAGGCTTCCGGGACAGGGACCCTACGAGCAGTACTTC
-,TRBV5-1,few,TRBJ1-6,CASSLATGIGNSPLHF,TGCGCCAGCAGCTTGGCAACAGGGATAGGGAATTCACCCCTCCACTTT
-,TRBV29-1,-,TRBJ2-5,CSVVGETQYF,TGCAGCGTTGTAGGAGAGACCCAGTACTTC
-,TRBV12-3/TRBV12-4,many,TRBJ2-1,CASSSDRGYNEQFF,TGTGCCAGCAGTTCTGATCGGGGGTACAATGAGCAGTTCTTC
-,TRBV12-3/TRBV12-4,few,TRBJ1-4,CASSSGSLGEKLFF,TGTGCCAGCAGTTCGGGTTCTTTGGGTGAAAAACTGTTTTTT
-,TRBV2,few,TRBJ2-5,CASSDFETQYF,TGTGCCAGCAGTGATTTTGAGACCCAGTACTTC
-,TRBV4-3,many,TRBJ2-3,CASSPWEGVTDTQYF,TGCGCCAGCAGCCCCTGGGAGGGGGTCACAGATACGCAGTATTTT
-,TRBV3-2,-,TRBJ1-5,CASSRGKGGNQPQHF,TGTGCCAGCAGCCGAGGGAAGGGGGGCAATCAGCCCCAGCATTTT
-,TRBV20-1,few,TRBJ2-4,CSAYRGAGKNIQYF,TGCAGTGCCTACCGCGGGGCAGGGAAAAACATTCAGTACTTC
-,TRBV7-2,few,TRBJ1-1,CASSISGETEAFF,TGTGCCAGCAGCATATCAGGGGAAACTGAAGCTTTCTTT
-,TRBV7-9,many,TRBJ1-2,CASSSTDLGYTF,TGTGCCAGCAGCTCTACGGACCTTGGCTACACCTTC
-,TRBV7-3,few,TRBJ2-3,CASSPQAGNADTQYF,TGTGCCAGCAGCCCCCAAGCGGGTAATGCAGATACGCAGTATTTT
-,TRBV7-2,many,TRBJ2-3,CASSAGRYTDTQYF,TGTGCCAGCAGCGCTGGCCGATACACAGATACGCAGTATTTT
-,TRBV7-2,-,TRBJ1-3,CASSLVSGDGNTIYF,TGTGCCAGCAGCTTAGTATCCGGCGATGGAAACACCATATATTTT
-,TRBV2,few,TRBJ1-2,CASSDYGYGYTF,TGTGCCAGCAGTGACTACGGCTATGGCTACACCTTC
-,TRBV9,-,TRBJ1-3,CASSMTGQPGNTIYF,TGTGCCAGCAGCATGACCGGGCAACCCGGGAACACCATATATTTT
TRBD2,TRBV20-1,-,TRBJ2-1,CSAALAGGRNEQFF,TGCAGTGCTGCGCTAGCGGGGGGGCGCAATGAGCAGTTCTTC
-,TRBV5-1,few,TRBJ2-2,CASSFGASNTGELFF,TGCGCCAGCAGCTTTGGGGCATCGAACACCGGGGAGCTGTTTTTT
-,TRBV7-9,-,TRBJ1-3,CATRQAAGNTIYF,TGTGCCACCCGACAGGCCGCTGGAAACACCATATATTTT
-,TRBV7-9,many,TRBJ1-2,CASSYLQSGDYGYTF,TGTGCCAGCAGCTACCTTCAGTCGGGGGACTATGGCTACACCTTC
TRBD1,TRBV3-1,-,TRBJ2-4,CASSRGQGDIQYF,TGTGCCAGCAGCCGGGGACAGGGGGACATTCAGTACTTC
-,TRBV6-5,many,TRBJ2-5,CASSGGPLGETQYF,TGTGCCAGCAGCGGGGGACCGCTGGGGGAGACCCAGTACTTC
-,TRBV6-5,-,TRBJ2-3,CASSYVAKADTQYF,TGTGCCAGCAGTTACGTGGCGAAGGCAGATACGCAGTATTTT
-,TRBV6-6,-,TRBJ2-7,CASSPPGRRLEQYF,TGTGCCAGCAGTCCCCCAGGCAGGCGCCTCGAGCAGTACTTC
-,TRBV7-2,many,TRBJ2-5,CASSLAGGRLETQYF,TGTGCCAGCAGCTTAGCGGGGGGCAGGTTGGAGACCCAGTACTTC
-,TRBV18,many,TRBJ1-1,CASSPQTGLGNTEAFF,TGTGCCAGCTCACCACAAACAGGGCTGGGTAACACTGAAGCTTTCTTT
-,TRBV6-5,many,TRBJ2-3,CASSYIGGRGGKLDTQYF,TGTGCCAGCAGTTACATTGGGGGGAGAGGGGGGAAATTAGATACGCAGTATTTT
TRBD1,TRBV7-6,-,TRBJ2-3,CASSWTGVVTDTQYF,TGTGCCAGCAGCTGGACAGGGGTCGTCACAGATACGCAGTATTTT
TRBD2,TRBV4-2,many,TRBJ2-3,CASSQDGGRGYTDTQYF,TGTGCCAGCAGCCAAGATGGTGGGCGGGGGTACACAGATACGCAGTATTTT
TRBD2,TRBV7-2,few,TRBJ2-3,CASSTRTSGGAADTQYF,TGTGCCAGCAGCACACGAACTAGCGGGGGGGCCGCAGATACGCAGTATTTT
-,TRBV6-5,-,TRBJ1-5,CASSPTGGGGQPQHF,TGTGCCAGCAGCCCGACGGGGGGGGGCGGACAGCCCCAGCATTTT